This entry lists 28 T cell receptor beta chains sequenced from one sample in a study of blood T cell repertoires in COVID-19. Clones were read by immunoSEQ multiplex PCR, and TCRdb kept only the in-frame ones, dropping some. This table holds approximately 98,000 clones, approximately 80% found once. Sequencing was done on a sample of peripheral blood. Source of these receptors: a man aged 55 to 70 with acute or convalescent COVID-19.

The chain is built from TRBV10-1 and TRBJ2-7, with 8 positions matching TRBD1. CDR3 length: 15 amino acids. Germline values: CDR1 WNHNN, CDR2 SYGVQD (reference sequence). V was clipped by 8 bases and J by 3 bases; unmatched bases: 12. The DNA for the CDR3 is TGCGCCAGCCCCCTATGGGTCAGGGGGCGCTACGAGCAGTACTTC. Translating it yields CASPLWVRGRYEQYF.

V and J are TRBV5-4 and TRBJ1-2; 7 bases agree with TRBD1. V lost 1 base to trimming and J lost 4 bases; unmatched junction nucleotides: 7. Germline V lookup: CDR1 SGHNT, CDR2 YYREEE (reference sequence). CDR3 length: 15 residues. The CDR3 spells CASSLFGTVVYGYTF. The CDR3 nucleotides are TGTGCCAGCAGCTTGTTCGGGACAGTCGTCTATGGCTACACCTTC.

The chain combines TRBV12-5 with TRBJ2-7, with TRBD1 as a possible D gene (6 bases). The germline V gene encodes CDR1 LGHNT and CDR2 FRNRAP. The CDR3 sequence is 13 residues long. The V end was cut by 6 bases, the J end by 1 base, with 10 bases between. CDR3 bases: TGTGCTAGTGGCCGGGACATATCCTACGAGCAGTACTTC. It encodes CASGRDISYEQYF.

This clone was seen a handful of times. This chain joins TRBV6-5 and TRBJ1-1; perhaps TRBD1 as D (5 bases). This CDR3 is built from 13 residues. Germline V CDR1 and CDR2: MNHEY, SVGAGI. The V end lost 7 bases, the J end lost 8 bases, and 17 bases lay between the germline ends. Here the CDR3 DNA reads TGTGCCAGCACCATCAGGGAAGGACGGGAAGCTTTCTTT. As protein: CASTIREGREAFF.

This clone showed up just once. V usage is TRBV2 and J usage is TRBJ2-3; TRBD2 is a possible D gene (6 bases). CDR1 and CDR2 from the germline V gene are SNHLY and FYNNEI. The V end lost 6 bases, the J end lost 1 base, and 11 bases lay between the germline ends. The CDR3 extends over 14 amino acids. CDR3 DNA: TGTGCCAGCAGCGTGGAGGGGCGCACAGATACGCAGTATTTT. Its translation: CASSVEGRTDTQYF.

The V gene is TRBV5-1, the J gene TRBJ1-4; the D is unclear. V gave up 5 bases and J gave up 5 bases, with 16 bases separating them. CDR1 SGHRS and CDR2 YFSETQ come from the germline V gene. This CDR3 has 15 residues. CDR3 protein: CASSSARVSNEKLFF. DNA for the CDR3: TGCGCCAGCAGTTCAGCCCGGGTCTCCAATGAAAAACTGTTTTTT. The full variable domain, in which reference TRBV5-1 and TRBJ1-4 provide the parts outside the CDR3, is KAGVTQTPRYLIKTRGQQVTLSCSPISGHRSVSWYQQTPGQGLQFLFEYFSETQRNKGNFPGRFSGRQFSNSRSEMNVSTLELGDSALYLCASSSARVSNEKLFFGSGTQLSVL.

The table lists this clone with a few counts. The chain employs TRBV4-1 and TRBJ1-2; TRBD1 matches at 8 bases. This CDR3 contains 15 residues. Germline CDR1 MGHRA, CDR2 YSYEKL. V lost 2 bases and J lost 8; bases outside the gene matches: 10. CDR3: CASSQPRTGKGGYTF. The CDR3 DNA sequence: TGCGCCAGCAGCCAACCACGGACAGGGAAGGGGGGCTACACCTTC.

This rearrangement joins TRBV7-9 to TRBJ1-2, with D unresolved. There are 12 residues in the CDR3. V was pared by 5 bases and J by 4 bases, with 8 bases between. Germline V gene lookup returns CDR1 SEHNR and CDR2 FQNEAQ (reference sequence). The CDR3 DNA sequence: TGTGCCAGCAGCCGGGAAGGCTATGGCTACACCTTC. Amino acid sequence: CASSREGYGYTF.

This chain connects TRBV11-2 to TRBJ2-7; D call uncertain. Germline loops: CDR1 SGHAT, CDR2 FQNNGV. V was cut by 6 bases and J by 1 base, with 13 bases left in between. This CDR3 region has 14 residues. In DNA, the CDR3 is TGTGCCAGCAGTTCCACTTACGTTTCCTACGAGCAGTACGTC. Translation: CASSSTYVSYEQYV.

This clone has a handful of counts. The chain recombines TRBV7-6 with TRBJ2-5, with D maybe TRBD2 (5 bases). V shed 2 bases and J shed 4 bases, with 8 bases lying between them. CDR3 length: 13 residues. The germline V gene encodes CDR1 SGHVS and CDR2 FNYEAQ. This CDR3 is CASSLQEAETQYF. The CDR3 nucleotides read TGTGCCAGCAGCTTACAGGAGGCAGAGACCCAGTACTTC.

J is TRBJ2-1 and V is TRBV25-1, with D perhaps TRBD2 (6 bases). CDR1 is MGHDK and CDR2 is SYGVNS in the germline V gene. Trimming took off 1 base at V and 1 base at J, with 17 bases between the two ends. This CDR3 has 18 residues. The CDR3 nucleotides read TGTGCCAGCAGTGAATTGGTGCGGGGCCTGAATTCCTACAATGAGCAGTTCTTC. Residues: CASSELVRGLNSYNEQFF.

The V call is TRBV3-1 (or the pseudogene TRBV3-2), the J call TRBJ2-1; 9 nucleotides agree with TRBD2. Trimming at V came to 1 base and at J to 15 bases, leaving 7 bases not matched to a gene. Germline CDR1 and CDR2: LGHDT and YNNKEL (reference sequence). There are 13 residues in the CDR3. The CDR3 loop reads CASSQVAGGDLFF. In DNA, the CDR3 is TGTGCCAGCAGCCAAGTGGCGGGGGGGGACCTGTTCTTC.

Comment on this clone: Mismatch with germline at one junction end may stem from a read error. Additional DNA sequences in this sample encode the identical CDR3. V usage is TRBV9 and J usage is TRBJ1-2; weak D call: TRBD1 (5 bases). The CDR3 spans 14 residues. CDR1 is SGDLS and CDR2 is YYNGEE in the germline V gene. CDR3 sequence: CASSVGQGPYGYTF. The CDR3 DNA sequence: TGTGCCAGCAGCGTAGGTCAGGGCCCGTATGGCTATACCTTC.

The table lists this clone with a count of one. CDR3 sequence: CASSEAGQGGEKLFF. In nucleotides, the CDR3 is TGTGCCAGCAGCGAGGCGGGACAGGGTGGCGAAAAACTGTTTTTT. The chain couples TRBV11-2 to TRBJ1-4; the match to TRBD1 covers 9 bases. This CDR3 is 15 amino acids long. In germline, CDR1 is SGHAT, CDR2 FQNNGV. Unmatched junction bases numbered 9, after V lost 5 bases and J lost 8 bases.

The gene calls are TRBV5-4 and TRBJ2-7; 9 bases line up with TRBD1. CDR3 length: 13 residues. Germline CDR1 reads SGHNT; CDR2 reads YYREEE (reference sequence). Losses at the gene ends were 4 bases for V and 6 bases for J; bases not matched to a gene: 5. CDR3 loop: CASSRDREGEQYV. The CDR3 DNA follows: TGTGCCAGCAGCAGGGACAGGGAAGGCGAGCAGTACGTC.

The chain carries TRBV3-1 (or the pseudogene TRBV3-2) and TRBJ2-2, with TRBD2 matching over 8 bases. Germline CDR1 is LGHDT and CDR2 is YNNKEL (reference sequence). The CDR3 has 14 residues. With V trimmed by 1 base and J by 7 bases, 2 bases remained unmatched. Here the CDR3 DNA reads TGTGCCAGCAGCCAAGGCGCGGGAGGCGGGGAGCTGTTTTTT. Protein: CASSQGAGGGELFF.

In this sample, this clone turned up a few times. The rearrangement links TRBV28 to TRBJ1-2, with 7 positions matching TRBD1. The CDR3 length is 16 residues. Germline trimming cut 6 bases from V and 2 bases from J; bases unmatched to any gene: 12. The germline gives CDR1 MDHEN, CDR2 SYDVKM. As DNA, the CDR3 is TGTGCCAGCAGCACCTACCGACAGGGTCCCAACTATGGCTACACCTTC. As protein: CASSTYRQGPNYGYTF.

The chain uses TRBV30 and TRBJ1-5; the D is unclear. Trimming shortened V by 0 bases and J by 0 bases, and 9 bases separated the two germline ends. The germline gives CDR1 GTSNPN, CDR2 SVGIG (reference sequence). The CDR3 consists of 15 residues. CDR3 residues: CAWSVGRYSNQPQHF. DNA of the CDR3: TGTGCCTGGAGTGTTGGCAGGTATAGCAATCAGCCCCAGCATTTT.

The chain is built from TRBV9 and TRBJ2-3, with 13 bases fitting TRBD2. The germline V gene has CDR1 SGDLS and CDR2 YYNGEE. Trimming cost V 3 bases and J 4 bases; bases outside gene matches: 2. This CDR3 comprises 15 residues. CDR3 sequence: CASSGTSGSSDTQYF. The CDR3 DNA reads TGTGCCAGCAGCGGGACTAGCGGGAGTTCAGATACGCAGTATTTT.

The table lists this clone with a few counts. This chain connects TRBV6-5 to TRBJ2-1, with TRBD1 identical over 10 bases. The ends lost 6 bases at V and 7 bases at J; junction bases unmatched: 6. The CDR3 length is 14 residues. Germline V CDR1 and CDR2: MNHEY, SVGAGI. The CDR3 bases are TGTGCCAGCAGAACCGGGACAGGGGTAAATGAGCAGTTCTTC. This encodes CASRTGTGVNEQFF.

The table lists this clone with a few counts. Other DNA sequences in the sample encode the same CDR3. The chain joins TRBV11-3 to TRBJ1-1; TRBD1 aligns across 11 bases. CDR3 length: 14 amino acids. Germline CDR1 and CDR2: SGHNT and YENEEA. The V gene end was trimmed by 4 bases and the J gene end by 6 bases; junction bases not matched to a gene: 4. The CDR3 loop reads CASSSPGQGAEAFF. CDR3 coding DNA: TGTGCCAGCAGCTCACCGGGACAGGGGGCTGAAGCTTTCTTT.

This chain joins TRBV18 and TRBJ1-3; TRBD1 agrees at 7 bases. Trimming removed 3 bases from V and 0 bases from J; junction bases left unmatched: 8. CDR1 and CDR2 (germline): KGHSH, LQKENI. CDR3 length equals 17 residues. The CDR3 loop reads CASSPRQGTISGNTIYF. The CDR3 DNA sequence: TGTGCCAGCTCACCGAGACAGGGCACCATCTCTGGAAACACCATATATTTT. The full variable domain, with the rest looked up from reference TRBV18 and TRBJ1-3, is NAGVMQNPRHLVRRRGQEARLRCSPMKGHSHVYWYRQLPEEGLKFMVYLQKENIIDESGMPKERFSAEFPKEGPSILRIQQVVRGDSAAYFCASSPRQGTISGNTIYFGEGSWLTVV.

In its sample, this clone was seen once. The chain couples TRBV27 to TRBJ1-2, with TRBD1 identical over 7 bases. The CDR3 loop spans 16 amino acids. V lost 7 bases to trimming and J lost 4 bases; unmatched junction nucleotides: 15. CDR1 MNHEY and CDR2 SMNVEV come from the germline V gene (reference sequence). This CDR3 is CASNPYPTGSTYGYTF. As DNA, the CDR3 is TGTGCCAGCAACCCCTACCCGACAGGGTCCACCTATGGCTACACCTTC.

The rearrangement joins TRBV3-1 (or the pseudogene TRBV3-2) to TRBJ2-1; 10 bases agree with TRBD2. The CDR3 runs to 15 residues. V lost 6 bases and J lost 8; bases outside the gene matches: 10. Germline assignment: CDR1 LGHDT and CDR2 YNNKEL (reference sequence). CDR3 DNA: TGTGCCAGCAGTCCCGCTAGCGGGGGCGGGTATGAGCAGTTCTTC. Protein product: CASSPASGGGYEQFF.

This chain connects TRBV2 to TRBJ2-1; D uncertain. Trimming cost V 1 base and J 6 bases, with 4 bases left between them. The CDR3 runs to 12 residues. Germline V gene lookup returns CDR1 SNHLY and CDR2 FYNNEI. The CDR3 nucleotides are TGTGCCAGCAGTGAAGACAGCAATGAGCAGTTCTTC. Protein product: CASSEDSNEQFF.

The chain is built from TRBV7-9 and TRBJ1-5; possibly TRBD1 for D (6 bases). V was clipped by 4 bases and J by 0 bases, with 13 bases between them. CDR1 is SEHNR, CDR2 FQNEAQ, per germline (reference sequence). The CDR3 totals 16 residues. CDR3 amino acids: CASSSGQYDSNQPQHF. For the CDR3, the DNA is TGTGCCAGCAGCTCCGGACAGTACGATAGCAATCAGCCCCAGCATTTT.

V usage is TRBV5-1 and J usage is TRBJ2-2; 10 bases map to TRBD1. With V trimmed by 2 bases and J by 7 bases, 5 bases remained unmatched. The CDR3 is 15 amino acids. The germline gives CDR1 SGHRS, CDR2 YFSETQ. CDR3 in amino acids: CASSFGQGESGELFF. CDR3 sequence (DNA): TGCGCCAGCAGCTTCGGACAGGGGGAGAGCGGGGAGCTGTTTTTT.

The sample holds many counts of this clone. The chain joins TRBV4-1 to TRBJ2-7, with TRBD1 identical over 7 bases. This CDR3 spans 16 amino acids. Germline-derived CDR1 and CDR2 are MGHRA and YSYEKL. V lost 4 bases and J lost 3; bases outside the gene matches: 12. The CDR3 loop is CASSPFSRGINYEQYF. The CDR3 DNA follows: TGCGCCAGCAGCCCCTTTAGCAGGGGGATTAACTACGAGCAGTACTTC.